Below, 26 T cell receptor beta chains from the same sample are listed, as sequenced in a study of blood T cell repertoires in COVID-19 (dated by TCRdb to the early 2020s). Library preparation was by the immunoSEQ multiplex PCR assay. In its TCRdb copy, this immuneACCESS table keeps in-frame sequences only and misses some clones. Where compared with another copy, unresolved V genes explain less than half of these, and the others have no known cause. This sample lists about 25,000 clones; around 85% were detected once. Together, the top ten hold under 10% of the sample. The sequenced material came from peripheral blood. Source of these receptors: a human donor with active COVID-19. The donor label of this sample is uncertain.

This clone was seen a single time. The V call is TRBV18, the J call TRBJ2-7, with 7 bases aligning to TRBD1. Per germline, CDR1 KGHSH and CDR2 LQKENI. The length of the CDR3 is 15 residues. V trimming: 3 bases; J trimming: 2 bases; junction bases outside the gene matches: 7. This chain's CDR3 is CASSPRTGLAYEQYF. The CDR3 DNA reads TGTGCCAGCTCACCGCGGACAGGTTTGGCCTACGAGCAGTACTTC.

This chain connects TRBV27 to TRBJ2-3, with TRBD2 matching 7 bases. CDR3 size: 15 residues. CDR1 is MNHEY and CDR2 is SMNVEV in the germline V gene (reference sequence). V lost 2 bases to trimming and J lost 3 bases; unmatched junction nucleotides: 5. This CDR3 reads CASSLAGDETDTQYF. Here the CDR3 DNA reads TGTGCCAGCAGTTTAGCGGGAGACGAGACAGATACGCAGTATTTT.

The chain is built from TRBV7-9 and TRBJ2-2; TRBD1 matches 10 bases. Germline V gives CDR1 SEHNR, CDR2 FQNEAQ (reference sequence). CDR3 length: 14 amino acids. Unmatched junction bases numbered 4, after V lost 6 bases and J lost 6 bases. In DNA form, the CDR3 reads TGTGCCAGCAGGGTGACAGGGGGCTCCGGGGAGCTGTTTTTT. This encodes CASRVTGGSGELFF.

In this sample, this clone is medium-sized. Other DNA variants within this sample encode the same CDR3. The V gene is TRBV3-1 (or the pseudogene TRBV3-2), the J gene TRBJ2-2; 12 positions agree with TRBD1. CDR1 is LGHDT and CDR2 is YNNKEL in the germline V gene (reference sequence). After removal of 4 bases from V and 7 bases from J, the junction contained 10 bases not matched to a gene. The CDR3 is 17 amino acids. The CDR3 here is CASSRLGTGGADGELFF. CDR3 sequence (DNA): TGTGCCAGCAGCCGCCTCGGGACAGGGGGCGCTGACGGGGAGCTGTTTTTT.

The chain has TRBV27 and TRBJ2-1, with 13 bases that match TRBD2. The length of the CDR3 is 16 residues. Germline V CDR1 and CDR2: MNHEY, SMNVEV (reference sequence). The J segment lost 9 bases and the V segment lost 2 bases, leaving 7 bases of the junction unmatched. Here the CDR3 DNA reads TGTGCCAGCAGTTTAAGTGGTGGACTAGCGGGAGTTGAGCAGTTCTTC. Translated, it gives CASSLSGGLAGVEQFF.

The rearrangement links TRBV10-1 to TRBJ1-6; D unresolved. The CDR3 length is 13 residues. Germline V lookup: CDR1 WNHNN, CDR2 SYGVQD (reference sequence). The CDR3 loop is CAQSWRFPSPLHF. The CDR3 DNA reads TGCGCGCAAAGCTGGAGGTTCCCTTCACCCCTCCACTTT.

The gene calls are TRBV11-3 and TRBJ2-3; maybe TRBD1 (6 bases). Deletions cut 5 bases from V and 2 bases from J, with 11 bases between. Germline V gene data show CDR1 as SGHNT and CDR2 as YENEEA. There are 14 residues in the CDR3. CDR3 coding DNA: TGTGCCAGCAGCCCCCGGGACACCACAGATACGCAGTATTTT. Protein product: CASSPRDTTDTQYF.

V usage is TRBV7-3 and J usage is TRBJ2-3, with D perhaps matching TRBD1 (6 bases). Germline CDR1 is SGHTA and CDR2 is FQGTGA. CDR3 length equals 15 residues. V was cut by 0 bases and J by 1 base, with 8 bases left in between. The CDR3: CASSLTRGGTDTQYF. In DNA form, the CDR3 reads TGTGCCAGCAGCTTAACCAGGGGAGGCACAGATACGCAGTATTTT.

In this sample, this clone turned up once. The chain carries TRBV15 and TRBJ1-2, with 8 bases identical to TRBD1. There are 14 residues in the CDR3. The germline CDR1 and CDR2 sequences are LNHNV and YYDKDF (reference sequence). J was trimmed by 7 bases and V by 0 bases; bases with no gene match: 4. The CDR3 DNA sequence: TGTGCCACCAGCAGAGAGCTCAGGGGGCGTGGCTACACCTTC. As protein: CATSRELRGRGYTF.

The J gene is TRBJ2-5, the V gene TRBV9; the match to TRBD1 covers 8 bases. The germline V gene has CDR1 SGDLS and CDR2 YYNGEE. The trim removed 4 bases at V and 1 base at J, leaving 12 bases unmatched. The CDR3 has 17 residues. The CDR3: CASSIDRGELFQETQYF. CDR3 DNA: TGTGCCAGCAGCATAGACAGGGGCGAACTCTTCCAAGAGACCCAGTACTTC.

This clone occurred once. In nucleotides, the CDR3 is TGTGCCAGCAGACTTACTCAGGGGGCCGGGGAGCTGTTTTTT. Amino acids: CASRLTQGAGELFF. The chain couples TRBV3-1 (or the pseudogene TRBV3-2) to TRBJ2-2; 7 nucleotides agree with TRBD1. V lost 6 bases to trimming and J lost 6 bases; unmatched junction nucleotides: 7. The CDR3 loop spans 14 amino acids. Germline V CDR1 and CDR2: LGHDT, YNNKEL (reference sequence).

This rearrangement joins TRBV28 to TRBJ2-1, with 15 bases aligning to TRBD2. The J segment lost 9 bases and the V segment lost 4 bases, leaving 4 bases of the junction unmatched. Per germline, CDR1 MDHEN and CDR2 SYDVKM. This CDR3 spans 15 amino acids. The CDR3 coding sequence is TGTGCCAGCAGTTCCCCGGGACTAGCGGGAGGTGAGCAGTTCTTC. Protein: CASSSPGLAGGEQFF.

This clone was recorded only once. The V gene is TRBV5-6, the J gene TRBJ1-3, with unresolved D. Trimming pared 4 bases from V and 0 bases from J, leaving 20 bases between. The CDR3 sequence is 18 residues long. Germline assignment: CDR1 SGHDT and CDR2 YYEEEE. This CDR3 is CASSPITSPPFSGNTIYF. The CDR3 DNA reads TGTGCCAGCAGCCCGATAACGAGCCCGCCATTCTCTGGAAACACCATATATTTT.

The J gene is TRBJ1-4, the V gene TRBV28; 9 bases line up with TRBD1. Looked up from germline, CDR1 is MDHEN and CDR2 is SYDVKM. CDR3 length equals 15 residues. V shed 6 bases, J shed 4 bases, and the junction held 6 bases outside the gene matches. The CDR3 region has the DNA TGTGCCAGCAGGACAGGGGGGGCGGTTAATGAAAAACTGTTTTTT. This translates into CASRTGGAVNEKLFF. Looking up the rest from reference TRBV28 and TRBJ1-4 gives the full variable domain: DVKVTQSSRYLVKRTGEKVFLECVQDMDHENMFWYRQDPGLGLRLIYFSYDVKMKEKGDIPEGYSVSREKKERFSLILESASTNQTSMYLCASRTGGAVNEKLFFGSGTQLSVL.

The chain links TRBV5-6 to TRBJ2-5, with D possibly being TRBD1 (6 bases). V lost 6 bases and J 1 base, leaving 13 bases between the germline ends. Germline V lookup: CDR1 SGHDT, CDR2 YYEEEE. The CDR3 runs 14 residues. CDR3 region: CASTPVGAQETQYF. The CDR3 nucleotides are TGTGCCAGCACCCCTGTGGGGGCCCAAGAGACCCAGTACTTC.

Here the CDR3 DNA reads TGCAGTGCTAGACAGGGATACGAGCAGTACTTC. This sequence encodes CSARQGYEQYF. The chain has TRBV20-1 and TRBJ2-7, with a tentative D call TRBD1 (5 bases). Trimming stripped 2 bases from V and 4 bases from J, with 6 bases between. CDR3 length: 11 amino acids. Per germline, CDR1 DFQATT and CDR2 SNEGSKA (reference sequence).

The chain is built from TRBV3-1 (or the pseudogene TRBV3-2) and TRBJ2-3; 8 bases map to TRBD2. V shed 4 bases, J shed 4 bases, and the junction held 1 base outside the gene matches. Germline V gives CDR1 LGHDT, CDR2 YNNKEL (reference sequence). The CDR3 runs 13 residues. The chain's CDR3 is CASSRRGADTQYF. The CDR3, as DNA: TGTGCCAGCAGCCGGCGGGGGGCAGATACGCAGTATTTT.

This chain joins TRBV28 and TRBJ1-1; maybe TRBD1 (6 bases). The CDR3 is 14 residues long. Trimming took 7 bases from V and 1 from J, leaving 13 bases between them. Germline V lookup: CDR1 MDHEN, CDR2 SYDVKM. This chain's CDR3 is CASIVFRGNTEAFF. CDR3 in DNA: TGTGCCAGCATTGTCTTCAGGGGGAACACTGAAGCTTTCTTT.

The chain employs TRBV7-8 and TRBJ1-5; maybe TRBD1 (5 bases). The CDR3 contains 18 residues. The V gene lost 0 bases and the J gene lost 5 bases, with 20 bases spanning the gap. From germline, CDR1 is SGHVS and CDR2 FQNEAQ. The CDR3 is CASSLAAYQGRWDQPQHF. Written as DNA, the CDR3 is TGTGCCAGCAGCTTAGCCGCGTACCAGGGAAGATGGGATCAGCCCCAGCATTTT.

The rearrangement uses TRBV11-3 and TRBJ2-7, with a tentative D call TRBD2 (5 bases). Trimming pared 5 bases from V and 4 bases from J, leaving 15 bases between. The CDR3 covers 14 residues. Per the germline V gene, CDR1 is SGHNT and CDR2 is YENEEA. CDR3 residues: CASSSTGNFYEQYF. Here the CDR3 DNA reads TGTGCCAGCAGCAGTACGGGAAACTTTTACGAGCAGTACTTC.

The DNA of the CDR3 is TGTGCCAGCAGTTCAGCGGGAGAAATCTACAATGAGCAGTTCTTC. This sequence encodes CASSSAGEIYNEQFF. The gene calls are TRBV6-5 and TRBJ2-1, with 8 bases matching TRBD2. Looked up from germline, CDR1 is MNHEY and CDR2 is SVGAGI. The V segment lost 4 bases and the J segment 3 bases; nucleotides outside the gene matches: 5. The CDR3 length is 15 residues.

The DNA for the CDR3 is TGTGCCTGGAGTGCTACGAACATTCAGTACTTC. Encoded protein: CAWSATNIQYF. The chain couples TRBV30 to TRBJ2-4; D not certain. The V end lost 1 base, the J end lost 7 bases, and 5 bases lay between the germline ends. CDR1 is GTSNPN and CDR2 is SVGIG in the germline V gene (reference sequence). The length of the CDR3 is 11 residues.

The rearrangement uses TRBV11-3 and TRBJ2-3, with no clear D. The length of the CDR3 is 14 residues. The germline V gene has CDR1 SGHNT and CDR2 YENEEA. The germline V and J ends were trimmed by 2 bases and 3 bases, with 9 bases remaining between them. In nucleotides, the CDR3 is TGTGCCAGCAGCTTACGAACGGGTACAGATACGCAGTATTTT. It is translated as CASSLRTGTDTQYF.

J is TRBJ2-3 and V is TRBV6-7; TRBD2 agrees at 13 bases. TRBV6-7 is an ORF, with its function uncertain. This CDR3 spans 15 amino acids. The V and J ends lost 6 bases and 4 bases, in that order; junction bases with no gene match: 4. CDR3 DNA: TGTGCCAGCAGCCTACTAGCGGGAGGGCCAGATACGCAGTATTTT. Translating it yields CASSLLAGGPDTQYF.

The J gene is TRBJ2-2, the V gene TRBV19, with TRBD2 identical over 9 bases. The germline V gene encodes CDR1 LNHDA and CDR2 SQIVND (reference sequence). This CDR3 has 15 amino acids. Losses at the gene ends were 3 bases for V and 6 bases for J; bases not matched to a gene: 5. CDR3 residues: CASSMGGRVAGELFF. Written as DNA, the CDR3 is TGTGCCAGTAGTATGGGCGGGAGGGTTGCCGGGGAGCTGTTTTTT.

This rearrangement joins TRBV7-9 to TRBJ2-7, with D maybe TRBD2 (5 bases). This CDR3 has 14 amino acids. CDR1 and CDR2 from the germline V gene are SEHNR and FQNEAQ (reference sequence). V was cut by 2 bases and J by 6 bases, with 14 bases left in between. The CDR3 DNA follows: TGTGCCAGCAGCTTAAAAGCGGAGGCCGGCGAGCAGTACTTC. Translating gives CASSLKAEAGEQYF.